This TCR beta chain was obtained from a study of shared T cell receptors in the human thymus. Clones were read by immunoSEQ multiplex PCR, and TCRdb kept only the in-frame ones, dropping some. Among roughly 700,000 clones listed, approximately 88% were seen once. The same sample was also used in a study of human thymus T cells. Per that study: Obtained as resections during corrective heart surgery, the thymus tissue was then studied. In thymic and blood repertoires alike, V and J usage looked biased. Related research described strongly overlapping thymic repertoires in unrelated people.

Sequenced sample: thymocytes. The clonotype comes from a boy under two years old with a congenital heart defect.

The CDR3 DNA reads as TGTGCTAGTGGTTCACAGCAACGGGACAGTCAAGAGACCCAGTACTTC. This translates into CASGSQQRDSQETQYF. The chain has TRBV12-5 and TRBJ2-5; 7 nucleotides line up with TRBD1. Trimming took 4 bases from V and 2 from J; bases not matched to a gene: 10. There are 16 residues in the CDR3. The V gene's germline CDR1 is LGHNT and CDR2 FRNRAP.